The 20 T cell receptor beta chains listed next were all sequenced from one sample in a study of radiotherapy plus CTLA-4 blockade in lung cancer. Only in-frame clones appear in the TCRdb table, and some are missing; sequencing was by immunoSEQ multiplex PCR. The sample shows about 100,000 clones, 83% of them seen only once. The specimen comprised peripheral blood, sampled from a patient treated with radiotherapy plus ipilimumab. These receptors all stem from a human donor with non-small cell lung cancer who had stable disease on radiotherapy plus ipilimumab.

The chain combines TRBV5-6 with TRBJ1-1; possibly TRBD1 for D (5 bases). Trimming removed 1 base at V and 3 bases at J, with 10 bases between. The germline V gene encodes CDR1 SGHDT and CDR2 YYEEEE. The CDR3 sequence is 14 residues long. This CDR3 is CASSLIRDHTEAFF. DNA for the CDR3: TGTGCCAGCAGCTTGATCCGGGACCACACTGAAGCTTTCTTT.

This rearrangement joins TRBV30 to TRBJ1-2, with D tentatively TRBD1 (5 bases). Germline-derived CDR1 and CDR2 are GTSNPN and SVGIG (reference sequence). This CDR3 has 16 amino acids. V gave up 2 bases and J gave up 2 bases, with 18 bases separating them. The CDR3 region has the DNA TGTGCCTGGAGTCTCCCCGACGCGGGGGGAAACTATGGCTACACCTTC. This gives the protein CAWSLPDAGGNYGYTF.

This chain links TRBV18 with TRBJ2-3, with TRBD2 matching 9 bases. This CDR3 has 17 amino acids. Germline assignment: CDR1 KGHSH and CDR2 LQKENI. The V segment lost 3 bases and the J segment 5 bases; nucleotides outside the gene matches: 12. The CDR3 protein is CASSPLTAGGLEDTQYF. CDR3 in DNA: TGTGCCAGCTCACCGCTAACGGCGGGGGGGCTTGAAGATACGCAGTATTTT.

This clone was seen just once. This chain joins TRBV18 and TRBJ1-2; TRBD1 might be the D (6 bases). Germline CDR1 and CDR2: KGHSH and LQKENI. Deletions cut 3 bases from V and 2 bases from J, with 19 bases between. The CDR3 consists of 17 residues. CDR3 sequence (DNA): TGTGCCAGCTCACCTTTTCCAGGGGAGGCTTCGAACTATGGCTACACCTTC. Protein: CASSPFPGEASNYGYTF. The variable domain in full, completed from reference TRBV18 and TRBJ1-2, reads NAGVMQNPRHLVRRRGQEARLRCSPMKGHSHVYWYRQLPEEGLKFMVYLQKENIIDESGMPKERFSAEFPKEGPSILRIQQVVRGDSAAYFCASSPFPGEASNYGYTFGSGTRLTVV.

Turning to this clone: Other nucleotide sequences in the sample specify the same CDR3. The rearrangement uses TRBV4-1 and TRBJ2-5; the match to TRBD2 covers 13 bases. The CDR3 runs to 16 residues. CDR1 MGHRA and CDR2 YSYEKL come from the germline V gene. With 4 bases clipped from V and 4 bases from J, the junction kept 6 bases outside the gene matches. The CDR3 loop is CASSLTSGGAGETQYF. In nucleotides, the CDR3 is TGCGCCAGCAGCCTTACTAGCGGGGGGGCTGGAGAGACCCAGTACTTC.

The CDR3 sequence is CASSSRDIHSPLHF. In DNA form, the CDR3 reads TGTGCCAGCAGCAGCCGGGACATCCATTCACCCCTCCACTTT. V usage is TRBV7-9 and J usage is TRBJ1-6; possible D gene TRBD1, 6 bases. This CDR3 is built from 14 residues. With 5 bases removed from V and 8 bases from J, the gap between germline ends came to 13 bases. In germline, CDR1 is SEHNR, CDR2 FQNEAQ (reference sequence).

In nucleotides, the CDR3 is TGTGCCAGTAGGGTCTGGGACAGGGAAAAAGAGACCCAGTACTTC. Translated: CASRVWDREKETQYF. The chain has TRBV19 and TRBJ2-5; TRBD1 agrees at 9 bases. The junction had 8 bases not matched to a gene; V was cut back by 6 bases and J by 3 bases. The CDR3 covers 15 residues. Germline V gene sequence: CDR1 LNHDA, CDR2 SQIVND (reference sequence).

This chain uses TRBV7-9 with TRBJ2-5; 10 positions agree with TRBD2. Germline values: CDR1 SEHNR, CDR2 FQNEAQ (reference sequence). The V and J ends lost 5 bases and 4 bases, in that order; junction bases with no gene match: 10. The CDR3 has 16 amino acids. DNA of the CDR3: TGTGCCAGCAGCCGAGGGATAGCGGGGGGCGGAGAGACCCAGTACTTC. This sequence encodes CASSRGIAGGGETQYF.

V is TRBV11-3 and J is TRBJ2-1; 12 bases fit TRBD2. The CDR3 totals 15 residues. Trimming at V came to 6 bases and at J to 11 bases, leaving 11 bases not matched to a gene. Germline CDR1 and CDR2: SGHNT and YENEEA. CDR3: CASSSPGLAGGKQFF. In nucleotides, the CDR3 is TGTGCCAGCAGTTCGCCGGGACTAGCGGGTGGAAAGCAGTTCTTC.

This clone was seen just once. The rearrangement links TRBV4-2 to TRBJ2-2; 7 bases are a match to TRBD2. Germline V gene lookup returns CDR1 LGHNA and CDR2 YNFKEQ. CDR3 length: 16 residues. After removal of 0 bases from V and 3 bases from J, the junction contained 4 bases not matched to a gene. CDR3 nucleotides: TGTGCCAGCAGCCAAGAGACTAGCAGTTACACCGGGGAGCTGTTTTTT. Translated: CASSQETSSYTGELFF.

The chain carries TRBV6-5 and TRBJ2-4; TRBD1 matches at 9 bases. From germline, CDR1 is MNHEY and CDR2 SVGAGI. CDR3 length: 16 residues. Trimming took 2 bases from V and 3 from J; bases not matched to a gene: 5. Here the CDR3 reads CASSYTGGSGKNIQYF. CDR3 nucleotides: TGTGCCAGCAGTTACACAGGGGGCAGTGGCAAAAACATTCAGTACTTC.

The chain recombines TRBV29-1 with TRBJ2-4; 8 bases match TRBD1. The trim removed 0 bases at V and 4 bases at J, leaving 8 bases unmatched. Looked up from germline, CDR1 is SQVTM and CDR2 is ANQGSEA. The CDR3 contains 16 residues. CDR3 residues: CSVEDRGRTGKNIQYF. CDR3 in DNA: TGCAGCGTTGAAGATCGGGGTAGGACAGGGAAAAACATTCAGTACTTC.

The chain uses TRBV6-1 and TRBJ2-2; the D gene is possibly TRBD1 (6 bases). The CDR3 has 15 amino acids. Trimming left V 0 bases short and J 7 bases short, with 12 bases between. CDR1 is MNHNS and CDR2 is SASEGT in the germline V gene. The CDR3 nucleotides are TGTGCCAGCAGTGAAGCGTTGGGGGCCAACGGGGAGCTGTTTTTT. Translation: CASSEALGANGELFF.

This chain links TRBV5-4 with TRBJ2-5; possibly TRBD1 or TRBD2 for D (5 bases each). Germline CDR1 and CDR2: SGHNT and YYREEE (reference sequence). The CDR3 runs 15 residues. Trimming cost V 6 bases and J 2 bases, with 17 bases left between them. The CDR3 region has the DNA TGTGCCAGCACCGTTACCCTCGGGGCTCAAGAGACCCAGTACTTC. It specifies CASTVTLGAQETQYF.

The V call is TRBV6-5, the J call TRBJ2-1, with D possibly matching TRBD1 (6 bases). From germline, CDR1 is MNHEY and CDR2 SVGAGI. CDR3 size: 15 residues. The V end lost 6 bases, the J end lost 1 base, and 13 bases lay between the germline ends. DNA of the CDR3: TGTGCCAGCAGCCGGGGACATGAGTCCTACAATGAGCAGTTCTTC. Translated, it gives CASSRGHESYNEQFF.

This chain connects TRBV5-1 to TRBJ2-7; 10 positions match TRBD2. Germline V CDR1 and CDR2: SGHRS, YFSETQ. The CDR3 is 15 residues long. The junction had 9 bases not matched to a gene; V was cut back by 4 bases and J by 5 bases. CDR3 DNA: TGCGCCAGCAGCCTACAACTAGCGGGAAGAGACGAGCAGTACTTC. It codes for CASSLQLAGRDEQYF.

The genes are TRBV9 and TRBJ1-4; D remains ambiguous. The CDR3 totals 15 residues. V dropped 0 bases and J dropped 0 bases, with 6 bases sitting between them. CDR1 and CDR2 from the germline V gene are SGDLS and YYNGEE. The CDR3, as DNA: TGTGCCAGCAGCGTAGGGTCTGCAACTAATGAAAAACTGTTTTTT. Translation: CASSVGSATNEKLFF.

The V call is TRBV21-1, the J call TRBJ2-7; whether TRBD2, the table's D call, matches the DNA was not checked. TRBV21-1 is labeled a pseudogene. The CDR3 totals 17 residues. This CDR3 is CASSKRSGGRAGSEQYF. CDR3 sequence (DNA): TGTGCCAGCAGCAAACGGAGTGGCGGGAGGGCCGGTTCCGAGCAGTACTTC.

CDR3 sequence reads: CASNTGTGANTGELFF. CDR3 DNA sequence: TGTGCCAGCAATACCGGGACAGGAGCGAACACCGGGGAGCTGTTTTTT. J is TRBJ2-2 and V is TRBV21-1; TRBD1, the table's D call, was not compared with the DNA. TRBV21-1 is recorded as a pseudogene. This CDR3 region has 16 residues.

This clone has only a few counts. The chain links TRBV5-1 to TRBJ2-5; 8 nucleotides line up with TRBD1. The germline V gene encodes CDR1 SGHRS and CDR2 YFSETQ. CDR3 size: 16 residues. V was clipped by 3 bases and J by 2 bases; unmatched bases: 9. CDR3 coding DNA: TGCGCCAGCAGCTCCTCCGGACAGGGCAGTCAAGAGACCCAGTACTTC. Translation: CASSSSGQGSQETQYF.